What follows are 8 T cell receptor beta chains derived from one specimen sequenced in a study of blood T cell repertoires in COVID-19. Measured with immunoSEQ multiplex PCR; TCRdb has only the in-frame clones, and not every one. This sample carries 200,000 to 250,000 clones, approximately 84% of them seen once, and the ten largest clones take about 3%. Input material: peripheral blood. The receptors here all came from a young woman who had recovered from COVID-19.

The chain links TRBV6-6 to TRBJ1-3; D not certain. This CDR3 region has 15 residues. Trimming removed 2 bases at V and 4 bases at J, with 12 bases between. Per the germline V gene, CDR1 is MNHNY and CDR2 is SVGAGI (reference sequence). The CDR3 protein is CASSYDPRGGNTIYF. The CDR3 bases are TGTGCCAGCAGTTACGACCCCCGAGGAGGAAACACCATATATTTT.

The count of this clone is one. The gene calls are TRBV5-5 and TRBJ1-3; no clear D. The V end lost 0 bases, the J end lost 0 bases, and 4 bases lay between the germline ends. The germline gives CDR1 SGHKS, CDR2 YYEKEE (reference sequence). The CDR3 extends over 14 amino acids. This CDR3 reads CASSLGSSGNTIYF. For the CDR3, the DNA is TGTGCCAGCAGCTTGGGCAGCTCTGGAAACACCATATATTTT.

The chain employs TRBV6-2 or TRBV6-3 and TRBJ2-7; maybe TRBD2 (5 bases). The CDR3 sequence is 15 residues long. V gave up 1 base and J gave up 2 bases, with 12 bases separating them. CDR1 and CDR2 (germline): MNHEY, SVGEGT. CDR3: CASSYLHPGAYEQYF. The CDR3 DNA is TGTGCCAGCAGTTACTTACACCCCGGGGCCTACGAGCAGTACTTC.

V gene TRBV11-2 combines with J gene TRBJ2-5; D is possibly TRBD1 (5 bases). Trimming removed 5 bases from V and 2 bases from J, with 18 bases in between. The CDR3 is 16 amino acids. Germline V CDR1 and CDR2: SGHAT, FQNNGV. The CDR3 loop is CASSPPAIGAQETQYF. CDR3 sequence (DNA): TGTGCCAGCAGCCCCCCGGCTATAGGGGCGCAAGAGACCCAGTACTTC. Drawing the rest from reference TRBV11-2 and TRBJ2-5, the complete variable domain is EAGVAQSPRYKIIEKRQSVAFWCNPISGHATLYWYQQILGQGPKLLIQFQNNGVVDDSQLPKDRFSAERLKGVDSTLKIQPAKLEDSAVYLCASSPPAIGAQETQYFGPGTRLLVL.

The CDR3 nucleotides read TGTGCCAGTAGTGATAAACAGGGGAGAGGCGAGACCCAGTACTTC. Amino acids: CASSDKQGRGETQYF. This chain links TRBV19 with TRBJ2-5; 7 positions agree with TRBD1. With 5 bases clipped from V and 5 bases from J, the junction kept 11 bases outside the gene matches. Germline CDR1 reads LNHDA; CDR2 reads SQIVND (reference sequence). The length of the CDR3 is 15 residues.

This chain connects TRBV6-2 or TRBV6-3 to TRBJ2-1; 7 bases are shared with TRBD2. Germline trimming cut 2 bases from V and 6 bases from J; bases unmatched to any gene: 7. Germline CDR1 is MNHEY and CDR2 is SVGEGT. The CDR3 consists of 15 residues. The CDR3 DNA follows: TGTGCCAGCAGTTACGGGCTAGCGGATTTCAATGAGCAGTTCTTC. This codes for CASSYGLADFNEQFF.

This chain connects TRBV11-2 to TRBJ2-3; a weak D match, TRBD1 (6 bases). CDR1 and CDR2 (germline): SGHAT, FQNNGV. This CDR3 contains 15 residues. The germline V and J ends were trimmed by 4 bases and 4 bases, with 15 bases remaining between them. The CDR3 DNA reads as TGTGCCAGCAGCTCCCGGACAGTTATTTCAGATACGCAGTATTTT. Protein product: CASSSRTVISDTQYF.

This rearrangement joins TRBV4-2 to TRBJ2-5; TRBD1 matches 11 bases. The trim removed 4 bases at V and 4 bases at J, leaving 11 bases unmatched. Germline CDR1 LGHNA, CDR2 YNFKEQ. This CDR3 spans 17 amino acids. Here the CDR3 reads CASSRASGTGGGETQYF. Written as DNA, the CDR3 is TGTGCCAGCAGCCGTGCCTCGGGGACAGGGGGAGGAGAGACCCAGTACTTC.